Sequencing of this T cell receptor beta chain was carried out in a study of monozygotic twins with inflammatory bowel disease. Study-wide results and caveats: Compared with healthy twins, IBD patients shared fewer clonotypes with others, especially with disease activity.

As regards this clonotype: What it binds is not known.

The CDR3 totals 16 residues. CDR1 and CDR2 from the germline V gene are SGHVS and FNYEAQ. TCRdb reprocessed the 5' RACE reads, keeping one entry per CDR3 protein, no DNA. In all, the sample yields about 350,000 distinct CDR3 sequences. The clonotype comes from a human donor with ulcerative colitis or Crohn's disease, or a healthy co-twin of an affected twin (not recorded which). V gene TRBV7-6 combines with J gene TRBJ2-3; TCRdb indicates TRBD2, and absent DNA this call remains unverified. Sample: blood. CDR3 sequence reads: CASSLGMAGEQDTQYF.